Described below is a single T cell receptor (beta chain) sequence and its context. This clonotype was seen more than once but under ten times. The clone's antigen remains unknown. Base qualities are not at hand, and no much larger clone is one base apart. The protocol used for the library was 5' RACE. The sequencer was an Illumina HiSeq 2500. A second PCR of about 7 to 12 cycles was run with a J-beta primer mix and a sample-barcoded 5' primer. Each TCR beta cDNA molecule received a unique molecular identifier from a template-switch 5' adaptor carrying 12 random nucleotides. At least 2.5 million CDR3-containing paired-end reads were obtained from each sample. First-strand cDNA was synthesized from all RNA with the Mint cDNA synthesis kit, primed by a TRBC-specific oligonucleotide. After uracil-DNA glycosylase treatment, a first 18-cycle PCR used universal primers M1SS and BC2_uni_R on all cDNA. In the paper's pipeline: For normalization, 1 million high-quality reads, each with a distinct molecular identifier, were randomly selected from each sample. Reads with shared molecular identifiers were discarded instead of being binned into consensus sequences. MiTCR, set to a Q25 quality threshold and the strictest error-elimination algorithm, was used for CDR3 identification, clonotype clustering and error correction. A nonparametric unseen species model with Euler transformation was used to estimate a lower bound on total TCR beta diversity. Using fastp trimming at Q25 and MiXCR clonotype assembly, TCRdb reanalyzed the public sequencing data and kept in-frame beta chains. Identical CDR3 proteins give one entry, which carries the most common genes and DNA. TCRdb's processing, not the authors', yielded these V and J calls. For this sample the table gives 1.5 million to 2 million distinct CDR3 sequences, of which around half were detected only once. The ten largest clonotypes hold 2.1% of the sample.

The entry originates in a study of blood T cells in healthy people across ages (dated by TCRdb to between 2014 and 2017). Context from the whole study: In model experiments, template switching captured about one uniquely barcoded TCR beta cDNA molecule for every two T cells. Using the same blood draw, the study looked at two additional independent replicas of 1 million unique cDNA reads for two donors, one aged 18 to 30 and the other aged 80 or older. To avoid experimental bias, donors of different ages were distributed randomly across sequencing lanes. The donors were split into four age groups: young (average 16 years), middle-aged (around 40), aged (roughly 60) and long-lived (over 75). Age-related changes in TCR beta repertoire diversity were measured in the study by deep sequencing normalized with unique cDNA molecular identifiers.

Reading from cysteine to phenylalanine, the CDR3 counts 15 amino acids. Solely the CDR3 DNA is kept, with 45 bases framed from the first base. Clipping removes 1 base from V and 7 bases from J, with 7 as the unmatched junction base count. The germline V gene (reference sequence) provides CDR1 DFQATT and CDR2 SNEGSKA. The donors were under 40 Caucasian individuals from Russia, aged roughly 6 to 95 years, who were systemically healthy. Ten milliliters of peripheral blood were drawn from each donor into EDTA-treated Vacutainer tubes. Ficoll-Paque density-gradient centrifugation was used to isolate PBMCs, with at least 6 million per sample. Trizol reagent was used to extract total RNA from the PBMCs, yielding at least 5 micrograms per sample. For every donor, flow cytometry on a PBMC aliquot measured the percentage of naive CD45RAhigh/CD27high T cells. What the work shows at the level of the full study, not this receptor alone: There was a strong correlation between observed TCR beta diversity and the percentage of naive T cells measured by flow cytometry. Compared with the aged group, the long-lived group had more naive CD4+ T cells, fewer expanded clones and increased TCR diversity, suggesting age selection. Since profiling was done on bulk unsorted PBMCs, naive and antigen-experienced compartments could not be conclusively compared. Total diversity estimates from one million sequenced T cells were considered lower bounds and underestimates. Because the CMV infection status of the donors was unknown, age-related changes in expanded clonotypes may potentially have been confounded. As age increased, observed TCR beta diversity per million T cells dropped in a roughly linear way, and a significant reduction was already evident by age 40.

This sequence uses TRBV20-1 and TRBJ2-1; TRBD2 lines up with 10 middle nucleotides. The receptor's source is a woman between 40 and 55 years old in good health. The sequenced sample consisted of blood. The DNA sequence is TGCAGTGCTAGAGTAGAGCGGGGGGGCCGAAATGAGCAGTTCTTC. Translated, it reads CSARVERGGRNEQFF.